This entry is about one TCR beta chain. What it binds is not known. The sample is drawn from a study of T cells in localized non-small cell lung cancer. General study results and limits: In adjacent lung appeared a median approximately 57 of the top 100 tumor clones. Prolonged overall survival went with higher T cell density in the blood. Because sequencing included only one region (of the tumor), heterogeneity remains possible. Clonality of T cells reached its maximum in uninvolved adjacent lung, surpassing tumor.

Only in-frame clones appear in the TCRdb table, and some are missing; sequencing was by immunoSEQ multiplex PCR. The profile shows roughly 2,300 clones, approximately 20% of them singletons. Germline loops: CDR1 KGHSH, CDR2 LQKENI. This CDR3 is built from 16 residues. V trimming: 6 bases; J trimming: 9 bases; junction bases outside the gene matches: 15. This chain uses TRBV18 with TRBJ2-1; 9 bases map to TRBD2. The receptor was isolated from a man between 40 and 75 years old with stage II lung adenocarcinoma. The sample was lung tumor tissue, taken before any cancer treatment. This chain's CDR3 is CASSEGGGGGAPEQFF. In DNA form, the CDR3 reads TGTGCCAGCTCGGAAGGAGGCGGCGGGGGGGCACCTGAGCAGTTCTTC.